This TCR beta chain was recorded in a study of CD8 T cells in Susac syndrome. This clonotype was picked up one time. Random-hexamer reverse transcription was applied to about 0.45 to 1 ug RNA. immunoSEQ multiplex PCR amplified TCR beta CDR3 across 54 Vbeta, 13 Jbeta. One entry per CDR3 protein, called by TCRdb with MiXCR from the immunoSEQ multiplex PCR reads. In the table there are 160,000 or so distinct CDR3 sequences, roughly 94% of which are singletons. The germline CDR1 and CDR2 sequences are GTSNPN and SVGIG (reference sequence). Deletions cut 3 bases from V and 2 bases from J, with 11 bases between. The length of the CDR3 is 14 residues. Patients with Susac syndrome met diagnostic criteria defined recently for definite or probable disease.

The J gene is TRBJ1-5, the V gene TRBV30; D unresolved. The source is a human donor with Susac syndrome. Input material: CD4+ T cells from PBMCs. For the CDR3, the DNA is TGTGCCTGGAGGTTGCCCCACGGCAATCAGCCCCAGCATTTT. Protein sequence: CAWRLPHGNQPQHF.